The 32 T cell receptor beta chains below come from one sample, sequenced in a study of cytomegalovirus exposure and HLA in healthy donors. PCR used 60 Vbeta primers and 13 Jbeta primers. Generated by immunoSEQ multiplex PCR, the TCRdb table keeps only in-frame clones and is missing some. The sample has 70,000 or so clones, roughly 89% seen once. Material: PBMCs. These receptors originate from a woman aged 30 to 39 in good health and CMV-seronegative.

J is TRBJ2-3 and V is TRBV13; D gene uncertain. The germline V gene has CDR1 PRHDT and CDR2 FYEKMQ (reference sequence). V lost 5 bases to trimming and J lost 2 bases, with 17 bases between them. The CDR3 has 16 residues. The CDR3 nucleotides read TGTGCCAGCAGCCTCACTGCGTCGCGTTCCACAGATACGCAGTATTTT. The encoded protein is CASSLTASRSTDTQYF.

This chain joins TRBV27 and TRBJ1-2; 9 bases map to TRBD1. The CDR3 covers 14 residues. CDR1 and CDR2 (germline): MNHEY, SMNVEV (reference sequence). The V segment lost 3 bases and the J segment 7 bases; nucleotides outside the gene matches: 6. The CDR3 region is CASSLGDRAGGYTF. The CDR3 region has the DNA TGTGCCAGCAGTTTGGGGGACAGGGCGGGTGGCTACACCTTC.

This clone is medium-sized. V is TRBV11-3 and J is TRBJ1-1; D is unclear. The CDR3 has 13 residues. Trimming pared 5 bases from V and 1 base from J, leaving 8 bases between. Germline V lookup: CDR1 SGHNT, CDR2 YENEEA. The CDR3 is CASSRRGNTEAFF. CDR3 sequence (DNA): TGTGCCAGCAGCCGCCGGGGGAACACTGAAGCTTTCTTT.

The V call is TRBV30, the J call TRBJ1-5; tentative D call: TRBD1 (5 bases). V lost 2 bases, J lost 7 bases, and 12 bases lay in between. Germline CDR1 GTSNPN, CDR2 SVGIG (reference sequence). The length of the CDR3 is 13 residues. CDR3 nucleotide sequence: TGTGCCTGGAGTCGGGGGGAGGGACAGCCCCAGCATTTT. Its protein is CAWSRGEGQPQHF.

The V gene is TRBV9, the J gene TRBJ2-7, with 8 bases matching TRBD2. The CDR3 has 14 amino acids. J gave up 6 bases and V 0 bases, and 5 bases lay outside the gene matches. Germline V lookup: CDR1 SGDLS, CDR2 YYNGEE. The CDR3 nucleotides read TGTGCCAGCAGCGTAGTCGGGACTAGTGCCGAGCAGTACTTC. Translation: CASSVVGTSAEQYF.

V is TRBV7-9 and J is TRBJ2-6; D uncertain. Germline V gene lookup returns CDR1 SEHNR and CDR2 FQNEAQ (reference sequence). The CDR3 sequence is 13 residues long. V was pared by 6 bases and J by 7 bases, with 10 bases between. The CDR3 nucleotides read TGTGCCAGCAGGGAAATGGGCGCCAACGTCCTGACTTTC. Translating it yields CASREMGANVLTF.

The chain carries TRBV5-6 and TRBJ2-7; possible D gene TRBD2, 6 bases. V lost 5 bases to trimming and J lost 5 bases, with 14 bases between them. This CDR3 spans 13 amino acids. Looked up from germline, CDR1 is SGHDT and CDR2 is YYEEEE. CDR3 protein: CASSFRGRDEQYF. CDR3 coding DNA: TGTGCCAGCAGTTTCCGGGGGAGAGACGAGCAGTACTTC.

The V and J genes are TRBV28 and TRBJ2-1; 7 bases are a match to TRBD1. Germline V gene sequence: CDR1 MDHEN, CDR2 SYDVKM. The ends lost 4 bases at V and 6 bases at J; junction bases unmatched: 3. The CDR3 has 13 amino acids. The CDR3 DNA is TGTGCCAGCAGTTGGGACAGCCCCAATGAGCAGTTCTTC. Translating gives CASSWDSPNEQFF. The complete variable domain, with remaining parts taken from reference TRBV28 and TRBJ2-1, reads DVKVTQSSRYLVKRTGEKVFLECVQDMDHENMFWYRQDPGLGLRLIYFSYDVKMKEKGDIPEGYSVSREKKERFSLILESASTNQTSMYLCASSWDSPNEQFFGPGTRLTVL.

The gene calls are TRBV18 and TRBJ2-7; TRBD1 agrees at 7 bases. Per the germline V gene, CDR1 is KGHSH and CDR2 is LQKENI. The CDR3 contains 13 residues. V trimming: 3 bases; J trimming: 3 bases; junction bases outside the gene matches: 2. Here the CDR3 DNA reads TGTGCCAGCTCACCCGGACAGGACTACGAGCAGTACTTC. It specifies CASSPGQDYEQYF.

The chain is built from TRBV1 and TRBJ2-1; no check of the table's D call, TRBD2, against the DNA was made. TRBV1 is assigned pseudogene status. This CDR3 is built from 18 residues. The CDR3 protein is CTSSQDLGGRAEGNEQFF. The CDR3 region has the DNA TGCACCAGCAGCCAAGATCTTGGCGGGAGGGCCGAAGGCAATGAGCAGTTCTTC.

This sequence joins TRBV5-1 and TRBJ2-3, with a tentative D call TRBD2 (6 bases). V was shortened by 2 bases and J by 1 base, with 14 bases between the two germline ends. Germline values: CDR1 SGHRS, CDR2 YFSETQ. The CDR3 length is 16 residues. The chain's CDR3 is CASSLLYGGGTDTQYF. The CDR3 nucleotides read TGCGCCAGCAGCTTATTGTACGGAGGGGGCACAGATACGCAGTATTTT. Based on the CDR3 plus reference TRBV5-1 and TRBJ2-3, the full variable domain is KAGVTQTPRYLIKTRGQQVTLSCSPISGHRSVSWYQQTPGQGLQFLFEYFSETQRNKGNFPGRFSGRQFSNSRSEMNVSTLELGDSALYLCASSLLYGGGTDTQYFGPGTRLTVL.

The chain links TRBV6-6 to TRBJ1-5, with D perhaps matching TRBD1 (6 bases). This CDR3 comprises 14 residues. V lost 6 bases and J lost 4, with 13 bases in between. Germline loops: CDR1 MNHNY, CDR2 SVGAGI (reference sequence). In nucleotides, the CDR3 is TGTGCCAGCAGCAAATCTCAGGGGAATCAGCCCCAGCATTTT. Its protein product is CASSKSQGNQPQHF.

The chain uses TRBV7-3 and TRBJ2-2; maybe TRBD2 (5 bases). Per germline, CDR1 SGHTA and CDR2 FQGTGA. Trimming took 4 bases from V and 7 from J, leaving 10 bases between them. This CDR3 comprises 13 residues. The CDR3 is CASSSTGGGELFF. The CDR3 region has the DNA TGTGCCAGCAGCTCAACTGGAGGCGGGGAGCTGTTTTTT.

The chain links TRBV27 to TRBJ1-2; 11 nucleotides line up with TRBD1. Germline V gene data show CDR1 as MNHEY and CDR2 as SMNVEV (reference sequence). V lost 1 base, J lost 3 bases, and 7 bases stayed unmatched. CDR3 length: 17 amino acids. This CDR3 reads CASSLFGQGARDYGYTF. The CDR3, as DNA: TGTGCCAGCAGTTTATTCGGACAGGGGGCAAGGGACTATGGCTACACCTTC.

The genes are TRBV7-8 and TRBJ1-4; TRBD1 aligns across 9 bases. V gave up 6 bases and J gave up 11 bases; unmatched junction bases: 13. The CDR3 contains 15 residues. Germline V gene sequence: CDR1 SGHVS, CDR2 FQNEAQ. DNA for the CDR3: TGTGCCAGCAGTTCGTCCGGACAGGGGAGGGAGAAACTGTTTTTT. Encoded protein: CASSSSGQGREKLFF.

The chain recombines TRBV7-9 with TRBJ2-1; 7 positions match TRBD1. Germline CDR1 SEHNR, CDR2 FQNEAQ (reference sequence). The CDR3 has 15 amino acids. Trimming at V came to 5 bases and at J to 2 bases, leaving 6 bases not matched to a gene. The CDR3 spells CASSLGQAAYNEQFF. The DNA for the CDR3 is TGTGCCAGCAGCCTCGGACAGGCGGCCTACAATGAGCAGTTCTTC.

The gene calls are TRBV5-4 and TRBJ1-2; 7 bases are shared with TRBD1. This CDR3 spans 15 amino acids. The germline V gene has CDR1 SGHNT and CDR2 YYREEE (reference sequence). The V segment lost 4 bases and the J segment 1 base; nucleotides outside the gene matches: 7. The CDR3 DNA sequence: TGTGCCAGCAGCGACCGACAGGGAAATAACTATGGCTACACCTTC. It translates to CASSDRQGNNYGYTF.

The table lists this clone with a count of one. The gene calls are TRBV28 and TRBJ1-1; weak D call: TRBD1 (6 bases). The CDR3 is 15 amino acids. Trimming stripped 4 bases from V and 1 base from J, with 13 bases between. Germline CDR1 and CDR2: MDHEN and SYDVKM. CDR3 coding DNA: TGTGCCAGCAGTTACGGGACACCTCAGAACACTGAAGCTTTCTTT. This gives the protein CASSYGTPQNTEAFF.

The chain couples TRBV28 to TRBJ1-1, with unresolved D. Trimming took 4 bases from V and 4 from J, leaving 16 bases between them. Germline CDR1 reads MDHEN; CDR2 reads SYDVKM. The CDR3 is made up of 15 amino acids. The DNA for the CDR3 is TGTGCCAGCAGTTCCCCCGCCGGTATTGTCACTGAAGCTTTCTTT. This sequence encodes CASSSPAGIVTEAFF.

V gene TRBV28 combines with J gene TRBJ2-7, with 7 positions matching TRBD1. The CDR3 runs to 14 residues. The ends lost 4 bases at V and 3 bases at J; junction bases unmatched: 6. The germline gives CDR1 MDHEN, CDR2 SYDVKM. The CDR3 protein is CASSSGQKVYEQYF. Here the CDR3 DNA reads TGTGCCAGCAGTTCGGGACAGAAGGTCTACGAGCAGTACTTC.

The rearrangement joins TRBV6-5 to TRBJ1-1; D might be TRBD1 (5 bases). V was trimmed by 3 bases and J by 6 bases, leaving 8 bases between them. This CDR3 region has 12 residues. The germline gives CDR1 MNHEY, CDR2 SVGAGI. The CDR3 nucleotides read TGTGCCAGCAGTTATCGGGGGGCTGAAGCTTTCTTT. Translation: CASSYRGAEAFF.

This chain links TRBV10-3 with TRBJ2-3; 7 positions match TRBD1. The V gene's germline CDR1 is ENHRY and CDR2 SYGVKD. Trimming removed 9 bases from V and 2 bases from J; junction bases left unmatched: 8. CDR3 size: 14 residues. The CDR3 loop reads CAISRDSLTDTQYF. As DNA, the CDR3 is TGTGCCATTAGCCGGGACAGTCTCACAGATACGCAGTATTTT.

This clone appeared a single time. CDR3 loop: CASSKECRNYEQYF. The CDR3 DNA sequence: TGTGCCAGCAGCAAAGAATGCAGGAACTACGAGCAGTACTTC. The chain combines TRBV21-1 with TRBJ2-7; TRBD1, the D gene given by the table, was not confirmed from the DNA. TRBV21-1 is a pseudogene. This CDR3 comprises 14 residues.

CDR3 loop: CASSSGLAGVVGELFF. CDR3 DNA: TGTGCCAGCAGCTCCGGACTAGCGGGAGTGGTCGGGGAGCTGTTTTTT. V is TRBV7-2 and J is TRBJ2-2; 13 bases are shared with TRBD2. Per germline, CDR1 SGHTA and CDR2 FQGNSA. This CDR3 is 16 amino acids long. The V and J ends lost 4 bases and 7 bases, in that order; junction bases with no gene match: 6.

The sample holds a few counts of this clone. The rearrangement links TRBV5-6 to TRBJ1-1; 9 bases fit TRBD1. The CDR3 is 14 residues long. The ends lost 0 bases at V and 3 bases at J; junction bases unmatched: 0. The V gene's germline CDR1 is SGHDT and CDR2 YYEEEE. The CDR3 sequence is CASSLGTGDTEAFF. The CDR3 DNA reads TGTGCCAGCAGCTTGGGGACAGGGGACACTGAAGCTTTCTTT.

In nucleotides, the CDR3 is TGTGCTAGTGGTGCGTCGTGGACAGGGCCCCATCAGCCCCAGCATTTT. Protein product: CASGASWTGPHQPQHF. This sequence joins TRBV12-5 and TRBJ1-5; 8 bases align to TRBD1. J lost 5 bases, V lost 5 bases, and 11 bases had no gene match. The CDR3 is 16 residues long. CDR1 is LGHNT, CDR2 FRNRAP, per germline.

The chain combines TRBV7-6 with TRBJ1-2, with 9 nucleotides matching TRBD1. The CDR3 sequence is 15 residues long. The germline V gene encodes CDR1 SGHVS and CDR2 FNYEAQ. V shed 4 bases and J 2 bases; nucleotides not matched to a gene: 5. The CDR3 reads CASSSGTGTNYGYTF. CDR3 coding DNA: TGTGCCAGCAGCTCCGGGACAGGGACCAACTATGGCTACACCTTC.

Written as DNA, the CDR3 is TGTGCCAGCAGCTCCGGACAACGGAATAAAGAGACCCAGTACTTC. Protein: CASSSGQRNKETQYF. The V and J genes are TRBV11-2 and TRBJ2-5, with D perhaps matching TRBD1 (5 bases). Per the germline V gene, CDR1 is SGHAT and CDR2 is FQNNGV. This CDR3 has 15 residues. With 4 bases removed from V and 3 bases from J, the gap between germline ends came to 15 bases.

The chain has TRBV6-5 and TRBJ1-4, with 9 bases identical to TRBD1. The CDR3 spans 15 residues. Germline CDR1 and CDR2: MNHEY and SVGAGI. Trimming took 4 bases from V and 7 from J; bases not matched to a gene: 7. The CDR3 DNA follows: TGTGCCAGCAGTTCACGACAGGGGGTGGGTGAAAAACTGTTTTTT. Translation gives CASSSRQGVGEKLFF.

V is TRBV18 and J is TRBJ2-1; TRBD2 matches 9 bases. The trim removed 2 bases at V and 3 bases at J, leaving 5 bases unmatched. The germline CDR1 and CDR2 sequences are KGHSH and LQKENI. The CDR3 contains 16 residues. The CDR3 here is CASSPSPSGNYNEQFF. The CDR3 bases are TGTGCCAGCTCACCATCCCCTAGCGGGAACTACAATGAGCAGTTCTTC.

The rearrangement uses TRBV5-1 and TRBJ2-2; 7 positions agree with TRBD2. The CDR3 is 15 residues long. CDR1 and CDR2 (germline): SGHRS, YFSETQ. The trim removed 5 bases at V and 4 bases at J, leaving 8 bases unmatched. The CDR3 DNA follows: TGCGCCAGCAGTCCGGGACTACGGGGCACCGGGGAGCTGTTTTTT. The encoded protein is CASSPGLRGTGELFF.

The chain employs TRBV21-1 and TRBJ2-7; the D call in the table, TRBD2, was not verified against the DNA. TRBV21-1 is given as a pseudogene. This CDR3 region has 14 residues. CDR3 DNA sequence: TGTGCCAGCACCAAAAGGGGACTAACCTACGAGCAGTACTTC. As protein: CASTKRGLTYEQYF.